These 16 T cell receptor beta chains came from one sample sequenced in a study of CD8+ T cells in alopecia areata. cDNA prepared by RNA extraction and subsequent reverse transcription served as the template for sequencing. Measured with immunoSEQ multiplex PCR; TCRdb has only the in-frame clones, and not every one. The sample includes over 200,000 clones, about 53% of them seen just once. This specimen was CD4+ T cells sorted from blood, taken at week 0. These receptors all stem from a human donor with alopecia areata.

The chain uses TRBV2 and TRBJ1-5, with 7 bases aligning to TRBD1. The CDR3 totals 14 residues. The germline CDR1 and CDR2 sequences are SNHLY and FYNNEI. Trimming took 6 bases from V and 9 from J; bases not matched to a gene: 11. CDR3 DNA: TGTGCCAGCAGCGGACAGGTCACGGTTCGGCCCCAGCATTTT. Translation: CASSGQVTVRPQHF.

This clone has more than one count but fewer than ten. Other DNA sequences in the same sample also yield this CDR3. V is TRBV6-5 and J is TRBJ2-7; TRBD1 matches at 8 bases. The CDR3 loop spans 14 amino acids. J was trimmed by 0 bases and V by 6 bases; bases with no gene match: 4. The germline V gene encodes CDR1 MNHEY and CDR2 SVGAGI. The CDR3 nucleotides are TGTGCCAGCAGCCGGACAGGGAGCTCCTACGAGCAGTACTTC. Translated, it gives CASSRTGSSYEQYF.

J is TRBJ2-3 and V is TRBV4-1, with 11 bases identical to TRBD1. V gave up 4 bases and J gave up 8 bases; unmatched junction bases: 11. This CDR3 spans 16 amino acids. Per germline, CDR1 MGHRA and CDR2 YSYEKL. CDR3 sequence: CASSLSGQGARGTQYF. DNA of the CDR3: TGCGCCAGCAGCCTTTCTGGACAGGGGGCTCGGGGTACGCAGTATTTT.

The rearrangement joins TRBV11-3 to TRBJ1-5; D is unclear. V was shortened by 4 bases and J by 5 bases, with 12 bases between the two germline ends. Germline CDR1 is SGHNT and CDR2 is YENEEA. The CDR3 covers 14 residues. As DNA, the CDR3 is TGTGCCAGCAGCTCAGTTCGGGGTGATCAGCCCCAGCATTTT. It translates to CASSSVRGDQPQHF.

The chain couples TRBV6-1 to TRBJ2-5, with 7 positions matching TRBD1. The V gene end was trimmed by 5 bases and the J gene end by 5 bases; junction bases not matched to a gene: 5. CDR1 is MNHNS and CDR2 is SASEGT in the germline V gene. This CDR3 is built from 13 residues. DNA of the CDR3: TGTGCCAGCAGTACAGGGGCCTGGGAGACCCAGTACTTC. Protein: CASSTGAWETQYF.

On this clone itself: The same CDR3 also results from other DNA sequences found in this sample. This rearrangement joins TRBV29-1 to TRBJ1-1; unclear D gene. V dropped 2 bases and J dropped 0 bases, with 7 bases sitting between them. The CDR3 contains 13 residues. Germline CDR1 SQVTM, CDR2 ANQGSEA. The CDR3 protein is CSVERQLNTEAFF. CDR3 coding DNA: TGCAGCGTTGAAAGGCAGTTGAACACTGAAGCTTTCTTT.

The rearrangement uses TRBV11-2 and TRBJ1-2; 8 bases agree with TRBD1. CDR1 is SGHAT, CDR2 FQNNGV, per germline. The length of the CDR3 is 15 residues. The trim removed 3 bases at V and 0 bases at J, leaving 3 bases unmatched. The DNA for the CDR3 is TGTGCCAGCAGCTTCGGACAGGGCACTAACTATGGCTACACCTTC. The encoded protein is CASSFGQGTNYGYTF.

The chain employs TRBV5-1 and TRBJ1-2; no reliable D call. Trimming removed 0 bases from V and 10 bases from J, with 19 bases in between. CDR1 is SGHRS and CDR2 is YFSETQ in the germline V gene. This CDR3 comprises 15 residues. The CDR3 DNA is TGCGCCAGCAGCTTGGAAGGCATCCCTAGGGTCGACTACACCTTC. Its translation: CASSLEGIPRVDYTF.

The DNA of the CDR3 is TGTGCCAGCAGCCTGGGGGCGGCCAGCTCTGGAAACACCATATATTTT. Translated: CASSLGAASSGNTIYF. V gene TRBV7-3 combines with J gene TRBJ1-3; D perhaps matches TRBD1 (6 bases). The CDR3 loop spans 16 amino acids. V lost 5 bases and J lost 0, with 14 bases in between. Germline V gene lookup returns CDR1 SGHTA and CDR2 FQGTGA.

This chain uses TRBV28 with TRBJ2-5; TRBD1 might be the D (6 bases). Gene TRBJ2-7 matches the end of the DNA better, so the J call may be wrong. The CDR3 runs 15 residues. CDR1 MDHEN and CDR2 SYDVKM come from the germline V gene. The CDR3 reads CASRTGTRTFYEQYF. CDR3 in DNA: TGTGCCAGCAGGACCGGGACACGGACTTTCTACGAGCAGTACTTC.

This clone was seen more than once but under ten times. V and J are TRBV7-3 and TRBJ2-1; TRBD2 aligns across 12 bases. The germline V gene encodes CDR1 SGHTA and CDR2 FQGTGA. The trim removed 1 base at V and 5 bases at J, leaving 0 bases unmatched. The CDR3 has 15 residues. The CDR3 loop reads CASSLRLAGDNEQFF. CDR3 nucleotide sequence: TGTGCCAGCAGCTTAAGACTAGCGGGAGACAATGAGCAGTTCTTC. Based on the CDR3 plus reference TRBV7-3 and TRBJ2-1, the full variable domain is GAGVSQTPSNKVTEKGKYVELRCDPISGHTALYWYRQSLGQGPEFLIYFQGTGAADDSGLPNDRFFAVRPEGSVSTLKIQRTERGDSAVYLCASSLRLAGDNEQFFGPGTRLTVL.

The V call is TRBV6-5, the J call TRBJ2-3; D might be TRBD1 (5 bases). V was trimmed by 2 bases and J by 6 bases, leaving 15 bases between them. CDR1 and CDR2 (germline): MNHEY, SVGAGI. The CDR3 has 15 residues. The CDR3 loop is CASSYGALGSDTQYF. CDR3 coding DNA: TGTGCCAGCAGTTACGGGGCCCTTGGATCGGATACGCAGTATTTT.

This CDR3 is CSDEGVGDTQYF. As DNA, the CDR3 is TGCAGCGACGAAGGGGTTGGAGATACGCAGTATTTT. The chain combines TRBV29-1 with TRBJ2-3, with D perhaps matching TRBD1 (5 bases). Germline CDR1 is SQVTM and CDR2 is ANQGSEA. The CDR3 is 12 residues long. V was pared by 7 bases and J by 5 bases, with 13 bases between.

The chain employs TRBV6-5 and TRBJ1-2, with D tentatively TRBD1 (5 bases). Germline V CDR1 and CDR2: MNHEY, SVGAGI. This CDR3 is built from 14 residues. V gave up 6 bases and J gave up 4 bases, with 15 bases separating them. The DNA of the CDR3 is TGTGCCAGCAGGTCGATGTCACAGGTCTATGGCTACACCTTC. Translation gives CASRSMSQVYGYTF.

Only one count was recorded for this clone. The genes are TRBV7-9 and TRBJ2-7, with TRBD1 identical over 8 bases. Germline V gene lookup returns CDR1 SEHNR and CDR2 FQNEAQ (reference sequence). The J segment lost 3 bases and the V segment lost 1 base, leaving 5 bases of the junction unmatched. The CDR3 is made up of 15 amino acids. CDR3 nucleotide sequence: TGTGCCAGCAGCTTAGTGGGCACAGGGGGCTACGAGCAGTACTTC. Protein: CASSLVGTGGYEQYF.

The chain combines TRBV4-2 with TRBJ2-3, with D perhaps matching TRBD1 or TRBD2 (5 bases each). Germline V gene data show CDR1 as LGHNA and CDR2 as YNFKEQ. There are 15 residues in the CDR3. V was shortened by 4 bases and J by 4 bases, with 15 bases between the two germline ends. The CDR3 sequence: CASSRDRTGADTQYF. The CDR3 DNA is TGTGCCAGCAGCCGGGACCGAACTGGGGCAGATACGCAGTATTTT.